The subject of this entry is one TCR beta chain. Its specificity is not known. Generated by immunoSEQ multiplex PCR, the TCRdb table keeps only in-frame clones and is missing some. Here the sample spans 800,000 to 1,200,000 clones, around 82% being singletons. This specimen comes from a study of shared clonotypes between healthy human individuals. The study, taken as a whole, reports: A handful of donors had approximately 4.6% of their naive CD4 clonotypes in common.

Trimming pared 2 bases from V and 10 bases from J, leaving 11 bases between. In germline, CDR1 is MNHEY, CDR2 SVGAGI. This CDR3 contains 12 residues. The chain couples TRBV6-5 to TRBJ1-1; D is perhaps TRBD1 (6 bases). This sequence was found in a man aged 18 to 29 in good health. Some clones in this sample may be carry-over from other donors' samples. Material: memory CD4+ T cells from PBMCs. Subset of the sample: CD45RA-negative fraction. The CDR3 DNA sequence: TGTGCCAGCAGTTACGGGGGGCAGGTAGCTTTCTTT. It yields the protein CASSYGGQVAFF.